The 7 T cell receptor beta chains given below trace back to one sample, sequenced in a study of a mutant IDH1 vaccine in newly diagnosed glioma. Their target antigens are unknown. Some clones are missing from TCRdb's copy, which holds only in-frame ones; the method was immunoSEQ multiplex PCR. The table records 41,000 or so clones, under 80% of them present only once. Time point in this sample: week 23, last vaccination. The vaccine gave 300 ug of a 20-mer mutant IDH1 peptide subcutaneously per dose. The material sequenced was PBMCs, taken from a glioma patient whose treatment included an IDH1 peptide vaccine. The origin of the receptors is a woman aged 40-49 years with glioma. Some clones in this sample may be carry-over from other donors' samples.

This chain links TRBV5-1 with TRBJ2-7, with 8 bases fitting TRBD1. Looked up from germline, CDR1 is SGHRS and CDR2 is YFSETQ. V lost 4 bases to trimming and J lost 5 bases; unmatched junction nucleotides: 8. The CDR3 runs 14 residues. DNA of the CDR3: TGCGCCAGCAGCCTAGGACAGGGTAGGGACGAGCAGTACTTC. Translated: CASSLGQGRDEQYF. Full variable domain (rest looked up from reference TRBV5-1 and TRBJ2-7): KAGVTQTPRYLIKTRGQQVTLSCSPISGHRSVSWYQQTPGQGLQFLFEYFSETQRNKGNFPGRFSGRQFSNSRSEMNVSTLELGDSALYLCASSLGQGRDEQYFGPGTRLTVT.

The J gene is TRBJ2-7, the V gene TRBV29-1; perhaps TRBD1 as D (5 bases). The CDR3 totals 11 residues. Germline loops: CDR1 SQVTM, CDR2 ANQGSEA. With 1 base removed from V and 4 bases from J, the gap between germline ends came to 5 bases. The CDR3 nucleotides read TGCAGCGTTGAAGCAGGGTACGAGCAGTACTTC. Translated, it gives CSVEAGYEQYF.

This rearrangement joins TRBV9 to TRBJ2-7; TRBD1 or TRBD2 may be the D gene (5 bases each). This CDR3 spans 15 amino acids. The V end lost 0 bases, the J end lost 5 bases, and 15 bases lay between the germline ends. The germline gives CDR1 SGDLS, CDR2 YYNGEE. Here the CDR3 reads CASSVGGLGVDEQYF. The DNA for the CDR3 is TGTGCCAGCAGCGTAGGGGGGTTGGGGGTGGACGAGCAGTACTTC. Complete variable domain (other parts from reference TRBV9 and TRBJ2-7): DSGVTQTPKHLITATGQRVTLRCSPRSGDLSVYWYQQSLDQGLQFLIQYYNGEERAKGNILERFSAQQFPDLHSELNLSSLELGDSALYFCASSVGGLGVDEQYFGPGTRLTVT.

The chain links TRBV15 to TRBJ1-2, with D uncertain. Germline assignment: CDR1 LNHNV and CDR2 YYDKDF (reference sequence). The CDR3 loop spans 11 amino acids. V lost 4 bases, J lost 2 bases, and 2 bases lay in between. CDR3 DNA sequence: TGTGCCACCAGCAACAACTATGGCTACACCTTC. It encodes CATSNNYGYTF.

The chain has TRBV7-9 and TRBJ1-2; D unclear. Per germline, CDR1 SEHNR and CDR2 FQNEAQ (reference sequence). V gave up 0 bases and J gave up 1 base, with 3 bases separating them. The CDR3 runs to 13 residues. The CDR3 DNA is TGTGCCAGCAGCTTAGCCGATAACTATGGCTACACCTTC. Its protein product is CASSLADNYGYTF.

Here the CDR3 reads CASSPDPPAGGYTF. For the CDR3, the DNA is TGCGCCAGCAGCCCCGACCCCCCTGCGGGGGGCTACACCTTC. The V gene is TRBV5-1, the J gene TRBJ1-2; D is ambiguous. Germline CDR1 reads SGHRS; CDR2 reads YFSETQ. V dropped 4 bases and J dropped 8 bases, with 18 bases sitting between them. CDR3 length: 14 amino acids.

This rearrangement joins TRBV29-1 to TRBJ1-2, with D possibly matching TRBD1 (6 bases). The CDR3 totals 11 residues. CDR1 and CDR2 from the germline V gene are SQVTM and ANQGSEA. V dropped 4 bases and J dropped 7 bases, with 10 bases sitting between them. The CDR3 is CSVANRAGYTF. In DNA, the CDR3 is TGCAGCGTTGCTAACAGGGCTGGCTACACCTTC.